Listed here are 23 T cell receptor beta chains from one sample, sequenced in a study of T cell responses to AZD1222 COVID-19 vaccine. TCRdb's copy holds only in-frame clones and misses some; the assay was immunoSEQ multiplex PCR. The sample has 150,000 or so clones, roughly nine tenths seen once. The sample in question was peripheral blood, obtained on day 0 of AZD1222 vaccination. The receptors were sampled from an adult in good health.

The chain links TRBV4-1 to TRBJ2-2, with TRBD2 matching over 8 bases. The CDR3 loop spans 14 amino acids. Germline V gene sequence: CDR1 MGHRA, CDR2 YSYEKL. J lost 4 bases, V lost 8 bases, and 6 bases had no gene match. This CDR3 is CASGGAGVTGELFF. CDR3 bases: TGCGCCAGCGGTGGAGCGGGGGTCACCGGGGAGCTGTTTTTT.

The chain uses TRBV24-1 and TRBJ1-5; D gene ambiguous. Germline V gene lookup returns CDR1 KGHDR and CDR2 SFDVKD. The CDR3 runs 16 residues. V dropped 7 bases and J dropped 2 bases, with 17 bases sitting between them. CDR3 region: CATSPSKGRGNQPQHF. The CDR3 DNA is TGTGCCACCAGCCCAAGCAAAGGACGGGGCAATCAGCCCCAGCATTTT.

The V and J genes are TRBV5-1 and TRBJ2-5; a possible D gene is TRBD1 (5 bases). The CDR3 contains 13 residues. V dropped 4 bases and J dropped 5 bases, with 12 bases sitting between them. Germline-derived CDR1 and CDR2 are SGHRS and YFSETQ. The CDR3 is CASSPGIAETQYF. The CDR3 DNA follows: TGCGCCAGCAGCCCAGGGATCGCGGAGACCCAGTACTTC.

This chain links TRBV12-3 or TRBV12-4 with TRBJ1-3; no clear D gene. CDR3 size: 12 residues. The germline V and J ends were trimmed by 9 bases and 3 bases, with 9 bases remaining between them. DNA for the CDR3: TGTGCCAGTCCTGGACGTGGAAACACCATATATTTT. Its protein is CASPGRGNTIYF.

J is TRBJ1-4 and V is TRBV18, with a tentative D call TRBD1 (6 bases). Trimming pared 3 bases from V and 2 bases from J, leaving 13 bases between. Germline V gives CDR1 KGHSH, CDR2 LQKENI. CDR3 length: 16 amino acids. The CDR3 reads CASSPGLQGTNEKLFF. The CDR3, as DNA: TGTGCCAGCTCACCGGGACTGCAGGGGACTAATGAAAAACTGTTTTTT.

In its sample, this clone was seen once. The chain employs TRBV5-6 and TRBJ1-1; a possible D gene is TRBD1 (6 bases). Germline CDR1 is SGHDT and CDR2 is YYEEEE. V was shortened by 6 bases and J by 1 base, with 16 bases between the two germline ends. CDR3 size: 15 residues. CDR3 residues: CASNVLGAGNTEAFF. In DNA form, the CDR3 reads TGTGCCAGCAATGTACTGGGGGCGGGGAACACTGAAGCTTTCTTT.

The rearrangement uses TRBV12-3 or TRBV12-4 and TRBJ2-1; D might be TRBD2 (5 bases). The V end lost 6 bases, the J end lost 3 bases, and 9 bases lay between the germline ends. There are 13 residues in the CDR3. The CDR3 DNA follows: TGTGCCAGCAGGGAGGACCTCTACAATGAGCAGTTCTTC. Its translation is CASREDLYNEQFF.

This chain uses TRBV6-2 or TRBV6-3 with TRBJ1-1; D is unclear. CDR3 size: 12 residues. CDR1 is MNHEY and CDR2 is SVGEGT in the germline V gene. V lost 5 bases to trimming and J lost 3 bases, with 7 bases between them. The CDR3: CASSHLDTEAFF. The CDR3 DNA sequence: TGTGCCAGCAGTCACCTCGACACTGAAGCTTTCTTT.

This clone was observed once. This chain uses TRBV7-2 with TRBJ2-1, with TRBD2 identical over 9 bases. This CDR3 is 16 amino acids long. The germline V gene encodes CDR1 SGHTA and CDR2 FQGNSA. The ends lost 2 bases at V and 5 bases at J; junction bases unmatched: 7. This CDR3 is CASSLSLGGRDNEQFF. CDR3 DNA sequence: TGTGCCAGCAGCTTAAGTCTCGGCGGGAGGGACAATGAGCAGTTCTTC.

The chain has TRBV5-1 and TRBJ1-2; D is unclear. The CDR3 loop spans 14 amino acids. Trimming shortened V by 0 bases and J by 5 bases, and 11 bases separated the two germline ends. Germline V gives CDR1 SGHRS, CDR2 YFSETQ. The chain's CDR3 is CASSLGSARYGYTF. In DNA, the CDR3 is TGCGCCAGCAGCTTGGGAAGCGCCCGGTATGGCTACACCTTC.

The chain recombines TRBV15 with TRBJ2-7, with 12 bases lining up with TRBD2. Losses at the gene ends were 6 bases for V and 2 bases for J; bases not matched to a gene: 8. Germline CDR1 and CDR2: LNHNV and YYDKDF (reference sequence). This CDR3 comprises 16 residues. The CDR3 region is CATSPGRTSGTYEQYF. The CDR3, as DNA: TGTGCCACCAGTCCGGGGAGGACTAGCGGGACCTACGAGCAGTACTTC.

The CDR3 sequence is CASSMRERLTEAFF. The DNA for the CDR3 is TGTGCCAGTAGTATGCGGGAAAGATTGACTGAAGCTTTCTTT. The chain carries TRBV19 and TRBJ1-1; no definite D call. In germline, CDR1 is LNHDA, CDR2 SQIVND (reference sequence). The CDR3 has 14 residues. The V end was cut by 3 bases, the J end by 5 bases, with 13 bases between.

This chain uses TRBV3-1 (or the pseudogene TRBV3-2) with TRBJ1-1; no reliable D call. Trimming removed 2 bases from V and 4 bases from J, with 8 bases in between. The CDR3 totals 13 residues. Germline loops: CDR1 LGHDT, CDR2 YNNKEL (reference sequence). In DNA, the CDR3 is TGTGCCAGCAGCCAAATCGGGAGCACTGAAGCTTTCTTT. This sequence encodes CASSQIGSTEAFF.

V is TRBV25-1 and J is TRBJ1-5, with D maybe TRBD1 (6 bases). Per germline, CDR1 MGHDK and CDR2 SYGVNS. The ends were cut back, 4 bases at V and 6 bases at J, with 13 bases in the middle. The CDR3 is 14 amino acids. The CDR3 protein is CASSGATGGQPQHF. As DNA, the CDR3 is TGTGCCAGCAGTGGAGCGACAGGCGGTCAGCCCCAGCATTTT.

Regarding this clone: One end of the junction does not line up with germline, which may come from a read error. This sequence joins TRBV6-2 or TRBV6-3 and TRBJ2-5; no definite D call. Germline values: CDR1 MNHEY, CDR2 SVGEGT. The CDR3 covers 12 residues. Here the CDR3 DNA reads TGTGCCAGCACTTACCCGGAAGAGACCCAGTACTTC. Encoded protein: CASTYPEETQYF.

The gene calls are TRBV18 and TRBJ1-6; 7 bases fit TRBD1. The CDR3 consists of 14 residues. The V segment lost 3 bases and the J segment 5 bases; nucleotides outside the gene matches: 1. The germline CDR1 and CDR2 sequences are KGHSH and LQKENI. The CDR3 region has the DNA TGTGCCAGCTCACCCGGACAGGATAATTCACCCCTCCACTTT. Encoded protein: CASSPGQDNSPLHF.

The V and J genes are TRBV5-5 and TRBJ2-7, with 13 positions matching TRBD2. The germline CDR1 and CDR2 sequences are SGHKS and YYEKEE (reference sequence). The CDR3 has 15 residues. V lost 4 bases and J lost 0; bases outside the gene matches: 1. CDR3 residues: CASSGTSGASYEQYF. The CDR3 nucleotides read TGTGCCAGCAGCGGGACTAGCGGGGCCTCCTACGAGCAGTACTTC.

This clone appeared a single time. This chain's CDR3 is CASSSGPVSSYNEQFF. The CDR3 bases are TGTGCCAGCAGCTCCGGACCCGTTAGCTCCTACAATGAGCAGTTCTTC. The V call is TRBV7-2, the J call TRBJ2-1; D not certain. The V gene's germline CDR1 is SGHTA and CDR2 FQGNSA. The CDR3 extends over 16 amino acids. The V and J ends lost 4 bases and 0 bases respectively, with 13 bases between them.

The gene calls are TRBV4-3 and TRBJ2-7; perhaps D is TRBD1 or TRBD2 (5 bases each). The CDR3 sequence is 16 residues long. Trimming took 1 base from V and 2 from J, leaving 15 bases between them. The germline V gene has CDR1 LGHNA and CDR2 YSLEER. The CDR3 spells CASSQGRDGNTYEQYF. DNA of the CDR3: TGCGCCAGCAGCCAAGGACGGGACGGTAACACCTACGAGCAGTACTTC.

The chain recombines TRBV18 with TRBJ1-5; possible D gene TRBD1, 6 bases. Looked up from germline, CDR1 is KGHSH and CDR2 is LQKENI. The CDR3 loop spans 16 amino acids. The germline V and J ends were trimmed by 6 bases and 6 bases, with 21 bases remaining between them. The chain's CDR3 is CASSRGLATGSQPQHF. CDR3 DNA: TGTGCCAGCTCCCGGGGCCTGGCCACAGGGAGTCAGCCCCAGCATTTT.

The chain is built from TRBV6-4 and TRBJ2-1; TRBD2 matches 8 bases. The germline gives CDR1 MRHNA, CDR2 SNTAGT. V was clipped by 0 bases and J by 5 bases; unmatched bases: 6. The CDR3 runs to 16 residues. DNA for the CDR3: TGTGCCAGCAGTGACTCGCAGACTAGCGTAGACAATGAGCAGTTCTTC. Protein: CASSDSQTSVDNEQFF.

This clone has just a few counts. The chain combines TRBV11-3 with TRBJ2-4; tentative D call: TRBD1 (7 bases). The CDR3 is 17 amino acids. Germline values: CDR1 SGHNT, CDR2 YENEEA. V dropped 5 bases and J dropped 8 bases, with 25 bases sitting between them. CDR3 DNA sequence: TGTGCCAGCAGCCCACGCTCGCGGGACAGACGAAGGGACATTCAGTACTTC. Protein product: CASSPRSRDRRRDIQYF.

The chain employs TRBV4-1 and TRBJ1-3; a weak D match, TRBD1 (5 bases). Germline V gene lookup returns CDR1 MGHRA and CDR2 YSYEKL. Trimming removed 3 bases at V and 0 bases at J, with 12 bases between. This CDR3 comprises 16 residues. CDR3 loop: CASSHNTGTSGNTIYF. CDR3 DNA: TGCGCCAGCAGCCACAACACAGGTACCTCTGGAAACACCATATATTTT.